The clone carrying this T cell receptor beta chain was recorded only once. Individuals drawn from 24 US areas were roughly 18 to 89 years old. Categorization into cohorts depended on clinical history that participants reported. Two negative PCRs, clearance, or symptom resolution characterized the recovered Cohort 3 donors. Germline CDR1 reads SGHRS; CDR2 reads YFSETQ. This CDR3 comprises 14 residues. The ends lost 5 bases at V and 3 bases at J; junction bases unmatched: 7. This entry comes from a study of blood T cell repertoires in COVID-19. The wider study: Samples representing acute and convalescent COVID-19 were sourced from the United States, Italy and Spain.

Profiling relied on immunoSEQ multiplex PCR, and the TCRdb table lists in-frame clones only, not all of them. The sample includes 150,000 to 200,000 clones, 80% to 90% of them seen just once. The sequence was collected from a woman under 30 who had recovered from COVID-19. The specimen was PBMCs or T cells enriched from blood (not recorded which). V is TRBV5-1 and J is TRBJ2-5, with 7 nucleotides matching TRBD1. The CDR3 is CASSLGTVEETQYF. The CDR3 DNA reads TGCGCCAGCAGTCTGGGGACAGTTGAAGAGACCCAGTACTTC.